The T cell receptor beta chain under discussion was sequenced for a study of T-cell reconstitution after alpha-beta-depleted transplantation in children. Study-level points and caveats: Newly produced T cells mostly provided counts and TCRbeta diversity after one year, as hyperexpanded clones declined. Alpha-beta T cells present about two months after transplant were reported to originate from several hundred expanded graft clones. Surviving recipient cells, namely T cells and thymic progenitors, were the source of high day-60 TCRbeta diversity in some patients.

Looked up from germline, CDR1 is MNHNS and CDR2 is SASEGT. V lost 6 bases to trimming and J lost 0 bases, with 12 bases between them. The CDR3 sequence is 15 residues long. A note on this clonotype: Its cognate antigen is unknown.

As it was prepared, the TCRbeta library received unique molecular identifiers. TCRdb passed the PCR reads through MiXCR, listing each CDR3 protein once. The sample yields more than 300,000 distinct CDR3 sequences, 16% seen once. The sequence derives from a male patient between 2 and 9 years old who had a stem cell transplant for acute lymphoblastic leukemia, so the T cells may come from the graft donor. Sequencing was performed on PBMCs, mostly from graft donor cells, taken 360 days after TCRalphabeta/CD19-depleted stem cell transplant. V is TRBV6-1 and J is TRBJ1-3, with a possible D match to TRBD1 (5 bases). The CDR3 DNA is TGTGCCAGCAGCTCAACAGGTTACTCTGGAAACACCATATATTTT. As protein: CASSSTGYSGNTIYF.